Following are 27 T cell receptor beta chains from one sample sequenced in a study of sequential checkpoint blockade in melanoma. Regarding treatment: randomized to nivolumab then ipilimumab (arm A) or the reverse (arm B). Libraries were prepared by immunoSEQ multiplex PCR; TCRdb keeps only in-frame clonotypes and omits some of them. The table shows about 1,900 clones, with over 20% occurring only once. The sample here was tumor tissue (inferred from file names), taken from a patient given nivolumab and ipilimumab in sequence. These receptors were obtained from a human donor with melanoma.

The J gene is TRBJ2-5, the V gene TRBV5-1; TRBD1 aligns across 7 bases. Germline CDR1 is SGHRS and CDR2 is YFSETQ. V lost 4 bases and J lost 4; bases outside the gene matches: 10. This CDR3 has 15 amino acids. The CDR3 sequence: CASSRGQLGLETQYF. CDR3 nucleotide sequence: TGCGCCAGCAGCAGGGGACAGCTGGGGTTAGAGACCCAGTACTTC.

This clone was seen repeatedly, ten times or more. The chain employs TRBV11-3 and TRBJ2-2, with 7 bases matching TRBD2. The CDR3 is made up of 17 amino acids. CDR1 and CDR2 from the germline V gene are SGHNT and YENEEA. The junction had 9 bases not matched to a gene; V was cut back by 5 bases and J by 0 bases. The CDR3 nucleotides read TGTGCCAGCAGCAACGGGTTAGGACTAGCGAACACCGGGGAGCTGTTTTTT. Translation: CASSNGLGLANTGELFF.

Here the CDR3 DNA reads TGTGCCAGCTCACCAAACGGGAACTTTAATCAGCCCCAGCATTTT. It encodes CASSPNGNFNQPQHF. This rearrangement joins TRBV18 to TRBJ1-5; D is unclear. Between the trimmed V and J ends, which lost 2 bases and 4 bases, there was a span of 12 bases. The V gene's germline CDR1 is KGHSH and CDR2 LQKENI. The CDR3 totals 15 residues.

The rearrangement joins TRBV29-1 to TRBJ2-5, with 9 bases fitting TRBD2. Germline lookup yields CDR1 SQVTM and CDR2 ANQGSEA. V lost 3 bases to trimming and J lost 4 bases; unmatched junction nucleotides: 9. The CDR3 totals 15 residues. The CDR3 is CSVDDQRGVVETQYF. The CDR3 DNA sequence: TGCAGCGTTGATGACCAGCGGGGGGTCGTAGAGACCCAGTACTTC.

This clone rates as medium-sized. This sequence joins TRBV7-1 and TRBJ1-1; D gene ambiguous. TRBV7-1 is identified as an open reading frame with a role that is uncertain. This CDR3 has 13 amino acids. Trimming removed 6 bases at V and 4 bases at J, with 12 bases between. CDR3 in amino acids: CASSLVMGTEAFF. In DNA, the CDR3 is TGTGCCAGCAGTCTAGTGATGGGCACTGAAGCTTTCTTT.

The J gene is TRBJ2-7, the V gene TRBV2; 9 nucleotides align to TRBD1. The CDR3 length is 14 residues. CDR1 SNHLY and CDR2 FYNNEI come from the germline V gene. V lost 0 bases to trimming and J lost 4 bases; unmatched junction nucleotides: 1. CDR3 bases: TGTGCCAGCAGTGAAGCCGGGACAGGGTACGAGCAGTACTTC. Translated: CASSEAGTGYEQYF.

This sequence joins TRBV30 and TRBJ2-5; no reliable D call. The V end lost 5 bases, the J end lost 5 bases, and 12 bases lay between the germline ends. Germline CDR1 GTSNPN, CDR2 SVGIG (reference sequence). The CDR3 contains 12 residues. The CDR3 nucleotides read TGTGCCTGGGGGTGGGTTGGCGAGACCCAGTACTTC. Encoded protein: CAWGWVGETQYF. The entire variable domain, with the rest obtained from reference TRBV30 and TRBJ2-5, is as follows: SQTIHQWPATLVQPVGSPLSLECTVEGTSNPNLYWYRQAAGRGLQLLFYSVGIGQISSEVPQNLSASRPQDRQFILSSKKLLLSDSGFYLCAWGWVGETQYFGPGTRLLVL.

V is TRBV6-8 and J is TRBJ2-7, with D tentatively TRBD1 (6 bases). The CDR3 spans 14 residues. Trimming left V 2 bases short and J 2 bases short, with 10 bases between. Germline CDR1 is MNHGY and CDR2 is SAAAGT. DNA for the CDR3: TGTGCCAGCAGTTACCGGACAGCCGCCTACGAGCAGTACTTC. This encodes CASSYRTAAYEQYF.

The V gene is TRBV19, the J gene TRBJ1-5, with no clear D. In germline, CDR1 is LNHDA, CDR2 SQIVND (reference sequence). The CDR3 extends over 17 amino acids. The V and J ends lost 0 bases and 2 bases respectively, with 14 bases between them. This chain's CDR3 is CASSIDLWRAGNQPQHF. The DNA of the CDR3 is TGTGCCAGTAGTATAGATCTATGGAGGGCGGGCAATCAGCCCCAGCATTTT.

This clone is termed medium-sized. The chain joins TRBV4-1 to TRBJ1-4, with D unclear. This CDR3 spans 15 amino acids. V lost 3 bases, J lost 8 bases, and 16 bases lay in between. Germline V gene data show CDR1 as MGHRA and CDR2 as YSYEKL. The CDR3 region is CASSHISTPGEKLFF. CDR3 coding DNA: TGCGCCAGCAGCCATATCTCTACACCGGGCGAAAAACTGTTTTTT.

By sample fraction, this clone is medium-sized. This chain uses TRBV11-3 with TRBJ2-3; the D call may be TRBD1 or TRBD2 (5 bases each). The germline CDR1 and CDR2 sequences are SGHNT and YENEEA. The CDR3 covers 14 residues. The germline V and J ends were trimmed by 3 bases and 6 bases, with 13 bases remaining between them. CDR3 in amino acids: CASSLRMGVDTQYF. The CDR3 DNA reads TGTGCCAGCAGCTTGCGGATGGGGGTGGATACGCAGTATTTT.

The sample holds a few counts of this clone. The rearrangement joins TRBV6-8 to TRBJ2-7; 9 bases are shared with TRBD1. V shed 6 bases and J 0 bases; nucleotides not matched to a gene: 6. This CDR3 region has 15 residues. CDR1 is MNHGY, CDR2 SAAAGT, per germline. CDR3 sequence reads: CASRPDRGGSYEQYF. The CDR3 nucleotides read TGTGCCAGCAGACCGGACAGGGGAGGCTCCTACGAGCAGTACTTC.

This clone was seen ten or more times. This sequence joins TRBV11-3 and TRBJ1-2, with D unclear. Germline CDR1 SGHNT, CDR2 YENEEA. CDR3 size: 14 residues. Trimming cost V 5 bases and J 0 bases, with 10 bases left between them. The CDR3 DNA reads as TGTGCCAGCAGCGCGGTATCCCCTAACTATGGCTACACCTTC. Translating it yields CASSAVSPNYGYTF.

The J gene is TRBJ1-4, the V gene TRBV5-1, with unresolved D. The CDR3 has 14 amino acids. V dropped 0 bases and J dropped 8 bases, with 11 bases sitting between them. The germline gives CDR1 SGHRS, CDR2 YFSETQ. The CDR3: CASSLVAGNEKLFF. The CDR3 nucleotides read TGCGCCAGCAGCTTGGTGGCAGGAAACGAAAAACTGTTTTTT.

In its sample, this clone was seen a few times. J is TRBJ2-3 and V is TRBV11-3; 8 nucleotides agree with TRBD2. CDR3 length equals 15 residues. The germline V gene has CDR1 SGHNT and CDR2 YENEEA. After removal of 3 bases from V and 1 base from J, the junction contained 3 bases not matched to a gene. The CDR3: CASSLNGGGTDTQYF. CDR3 coding DNA: TGTGCCAGCAGCTTGAACGGGGGGGGCACAGATACGCAGTATTTT.

V gene TRBV5-1 combines with J gene TRBJ1-6; no clear D. The CDR3 runs 15 residues. V was shortened by 0 bases and J by 6 bases, with 10 bases between the two germline ends. Per the germline V gene, CDR1 is SGHRS and CDR2 is YFSETQ. The CDR3 here is CASSLAQLPNSPLHF. CDR3 nucleotide sequence: TGCGCCAGCAGCTTGGCACAGCTCCCTAATTCACCCCTCCACTTT.

By frequency in the sample, this clone is medium-sized (0.01 to 0.1%). The chain recombines TRBV11-3 with TRBJ2-1; D is ambiguous. The V gene lost 0 bases and the J gene lost 0 bases, with 12 bases spanning the gap. The CDR3 runs 17 residues. Germline V gene sequence: CDR1 SGHNT, CDR2 YENEEA. CDR3 loop: CASSLERTKSSYNEQFF. In nucleotides, the CDR3 is TGTGCCAGCAGCTTAGAAAGGACCAAAAGCTCCTACAATGAGCAGTTCTTC.

The V and J genes are TRBV5-1 and TRBJ2-3, with TRBD2 identical over 10 bases. Germline V gene sequence: CDR1 SGHRS, CDR2 YFSETQ. V trimming: 1 base; J trimming: 4 bases; junction bases outside the gene matches: 3. CDR3 length equals 15 residues. CDR3: CASSLRAGGPDTQYF. Written as DNA, the CDR3 is TGCGCCAGCAGCTTGAGAGCGGGGGGGCCAGATACGCAGTATTTT. Full variable domain (remainder filled in from reference TRBV5-1 and TRBJ2-3): KAGVTQTPRYLIKTRGQQVTLSCSPISGHRSVSWYQQTPGQGLQFLFEYFSETQRNKGNFPGRFSGRQFSNSRSEMNVSTLELGDSALYLCASSLRAGGPDTQYFGPGTRLTVL.

This clone qualifies as medium-sized. J is TRBJ2-5 and V is TRBV11-3, with unresolved D. Germline CDR1 SGHNT, CDR2 YENEEA. V shed 4 bases and J shed 1 base, with 16 bases lying between them. This CDR3 has 16 residues. The CDR3, as DNA: TGTGCCAGCAGCTCGTCATCACGCGAGATCCAAGAGACCCAGTACTTC. Its translation is CASSSSSREIQETQYF.

CDR3 region: CASKQGSYGYTF. In DNA form, the CDR3 reads TGTGCCAGTAAACAGGGGAGCTATGGCTACACCTTC. The chain has TRBV19 and TRBJ1-2; TRBD1 matches at 7 bases. Trimming removed 7 bases from V and 4 bases from J; junction bases left unmatched: 3. Germline values: CDR1 LNHDA, CDR2 SQIVND (reference sequence). The length of the CDR3 is 12 residues.

The rearrangement links TRBV19 to TRBJ2-3; 7 bases are a match to TRBD1. The CDR3 is made up of 13 amino acids. V lost 6 bases, J lost 4 bases, and 4 bases stayed unmatched. In germline, CDR1 is LNHDA, CDR2 SQIVND (reference sequence). CDR3 sequence reads: CASRGTAPDTQYF. The CDR3 DNA is TGTGCCAGTAGGGGGACAGCCCCAGATACGCAGTATTTT.

This clone is deemed medium-sized (0.01 to 0.1%). This CDR3 reads CASSDRDRGRSGGTEAFF. CDR3 DNA sequence: TGTGCCAGCAGCGACAGGGACAGGGGGCGTTCGGGTGGCACTGAAGCTTTCTTT. V usage is TRBV11-3 and J usage is TRBJ1-1, with 12 bases fitting TRBD1. The CDR3 has 18 amino acids. V lost 5 bases, J lost 4 bases, and 14 bases stayed unmatched. The germline V gene has CDR1 SGHNT and CDR2 YENEEA.

Many counts were recorded for this clone. The chain has TRBV11-3 and TRBJ2-1, with 8 bases fitting TRBD1. The V gene end was trimmed by 5 bases and the J gene end by 7 bases; junction bases not matched to a gene: 13. There are 16 residues in the CDR3. Germline V gene sequence: CDR1 SGHNT, CDR2 YENEEA. CDR3 DNA: TGTGCCAGCAGCACCTACGACAGGGGCGGCTTGAATGAGCAGTTCTTC. Amino acid sequence: CASSTYDRGGLNEQFF.

This clone is large. One junction end does not reproduce the germline sequence, and a read error may be involved. The chain couples TRBV6-8 to TRBJ1-1; 8 bases are a match to TRBD1. The CDR3 is made up of 15 amino acids. The germline V gene has CDR1 MNHGY and CDR2 SAAAGT. CDR3 nucleotides: TGTGCCAGCAGTGATGGACAGGGTTTGAAGACTGAAGCTTTCTTT. This encodes CASSDGQGLKTEAFF.

The CDR3 DNA reads as TGTGCCAGCAGTGAGGGAGTCGGACAGGGTGTCACAGATACGCAGTATTTT. Translating gives CASSEGVGQGVTDTQYF. V is TRBV6-8 and J is TRBJ2-3, with 8 positions matching TRBD1. Per germline, CDR1 MNHGY and CDR2 SAAAGT. Trimming removed 5 bases from V and 2 bases from J; junction bases left unmatched: 12. This CDR3 spans 17 amino acids.

This clone rates as medium-sized. The CDR3 loop is CASSSTGGNEKLFF. DNA for the CDR3: TGTGCCAGCAGCTCGACAGGGGGTAATGAAAAACTGTTTTTT. J is TRBJ1-4 and V is TRBV11-3; TRBD1 aligns across 9 bases. With 4 bases clipped from V and 4 bases from J, the junction kept 1 base outside the gene matches. Looked up from germline, CDR1 is SGHNT and CDR2 is YENEEA. The CDR3 spans 14 residues.

V usage is TRBV19 and J usage is TRBJ2-7; maybe TRBD1 (6 bases). Trimming took off 9 bases at V and 0 bases at J, with 9 bases between the two ends. CDR1 is LNHDA, CDR2 SQIVND, per germline (reference sequence). The CDR3 consists of 12 residues. CDR3: CARQGSSYEQYF. CDR3 coding DNA: TGTGCCAGACAGGGCAGCTCCTACGAGCAGTACTTC.